The rows below give T cell receptor beta chains drawn from one sample of a study of shared clonotypes between healthy human individuals. Assay: immunoSEQ multiplex PCR; the TCRdb copy retains only in-frame clones and omits some. The sample consists of about a million clones, approximately 80% of them appearing once. Sequences were obtained from memory CD4+ T cells from PBMCs. The receptors come from a man aged 18-30 years in good health. Some clones in this sample may be carry-over from other donors' samples. Each CDR3 is given with its conserved first and last residue. The order of the fields is V gene, clone size, J gene, D gene, CDR3 DNA, CDR3 protein. The D gene is left open where the match is weak. Clone sizes are given selectively: once, few, many, or a class where the clone is expanded.

V gene: TRBV7-2; clone size: NA; J gene: TRBJ2-1; D gene: NA; CDR3 DNA: TGTGCCAGCAGTTACGATGGGCCCTACAATGAGCAGTTCTTC; CDR3 protein: CASSYDGPYNEQFF
V gene: TRBV14; clone size: NA; J gene: TRBJ2-1; D gene: TRBD1; CDR3 DNA: TGTGCCAGCAGCCGGGGACAGTTGTTGCAGTTCTTC; CDR3 protein: CASSRGQLLQFF
V gene: TRBV28; clone size: NA; J gene: TRBJ2-7; D gene: TRBD2; CDR3 DNA: TGTGCCACCAGCCCCCCCTACGGGACTAGCGGGAGTAAGATTTACGAGCAGTACTTC; CDR3 protein: CATSPPYGTSGSKIYEQYF
V gene: TRBV5-6; clone size: NA; J gene: TRBJ1-3; D gene: NA; CDR3 DNA: TGTGCCAGCAGCCCCAGGGCCTCTGGAAACACCATATATTTT; CDR3 protein: CASSPRASGNTIYF
V gene: TRBV5-1; clone size: few; J gene: TRBJ2-1; D gene: NA; CDR3 DNA: TGCGCCAGCAGCTTGGATGGCGCCTACAATGAGCAGTTCTTC; CDR3 protein: CASSLDGAYNEQFF
V gene: TRBV11-2; clone size: NA; J gene: TRBJ1-3; D gene: NA; CDR3 DNA: TGTGCCAGCAGCTTTACCCTCGGGGGAGACGGAAACACCATATATTTT; CDR3 protein: CASSFTLGGDGNTIYF
V gene: TRBV7-9; clone size: once; J gene: TRBJ2-1; D gene: NA; CDR3 DNA: TGTGCCAGCAGCCAACCTCTAAGGAGCCCGTACAATGAGCAGTTCTTC; CDR3 protein: CASSQPLRSPYNEQFF
V gene: TRBV7-3; clone size: NA; J gene: TRBJ2-2; D gene: NA; CDR3 DNA: TGTGCCAGCAGCCAGTACCAGGATCAAGGGGAGCTGTTTTTT; CDR3 protein: CASSQYQDQGELFF
V gene: TRBV2; clone size: few; J gene: TRBJ1-1; D gene: NA; CDR3 DNA: TGTGTCCTGGGCGGGTACACTGAAGCTTTCTTT; CDR3 protein: CVLGGYTEAFF
V gene: TRBV5-1; clone size: NA; J gene: TRBJ1-1; D gene: NA; CDR3 DNA: TGCGCCAGCAAGGTCCAGGGCGATTTGAACACTGAAGCTTTCTTT; CDR3 protein: CASKVQGDLNTEAFF
V gene: TRBV9; clone size: few; J gene: TRBJ1-3; D gene: NA; CDR3 DNA: TGTGCCAGCAGCGTAGAGGAGGGCAACTCTGGAAACACCATATATTTT; CDR3 protein: CASSVEEGNSGNTIYF
V gene: TRBV18; clone size: once; J gene: TRBJ1-5; D gene: NA; CDR3 DNA: TGTGCCAGCTCACAACTTCCCGGTAGCAATCAGCCCCAGCATTTT; CDR3 protein: CASSQLPGSNQPQHF
V gene: TRBV7-9; clone size: NA; J gene: TRBJ1-3; D gene: NA; CDR3 DNA: TGTGCCAGCCGATGGGCGGATGGAAACACCATATATTTT; CDR3 protein: CASRWADGNTIYF
V gene: TRBV7-6; clone size: NA; J gene: TRBJ2-2; D gene: TRBD2; CDR3 DNA: TGTGCCAGCAGCGGACTAGCGGGCACCGGGGAGCTGTTTTTT; CDR3 protein: CASSGLAGTGELFF
V gene: TRBV7-3; clone size: NA; J gene: TRBJ2-5; D gene: TRBD2; CDR3 DNA: TGTGCTAGCAGCTTAGCGGGAGGGCCGGGTGAGACCCAGTACTTC; CDR3 protein: CASSLAGGPGETQYF
V gene: TRBV5-4; clone size: NA; J gene: TRBJ2-7; D gene: TRBD1; CDR3 DNA: TGTGCCAGCAGCCCGGGACAGGGGAACTACGAGCAGTACTTC; CDR3 protein: CASSPGQGNYEQYF
V gene: TRBV30; clone size: NA; J gene: TRBJ2-2; D gene: TRBD2; CDR3 DNA: TGTGCCTCGACTAGACTAGCGGGAGGCGCGAACACCGGGGAGCTGTTTTTT; CDR3 protein: CASTRLAGGANTGELFF
V gene: TRBV2; clone size: NA; J gene: TRBJ1-4; D gene: TRBD1; CDR3 DNA: TGTGCCGGCCGGGACAGAGGCGTAAAACTGTTTTTT; CDR3 protein: CAGRDRGVKLFF
V gene: TRBV6-5; clone size: NA; J gene: TRBJ1-1; D gene: NA; CDR3 DNA: TGTGCCAGCATCACCCCCCTGGGGGTTGAAGCTTTCTTT; CDR3 protein: CASITPLGVEAFF
V gene: TRBV5-6; clone size: NA; J gene: TRBJ2-7; D gene: NA; CDR3 DNA: TGTGCCAGCAGCCCCGGTCCCACCTACGAGCAGTACTTC; CDR3 protein: CASSPGPTYEQYF
V gene: TRBV6-5; clone size: NA; J gene: TRBJ2-7; D gene: NA; CDR3 DNA: TGTGCCAGCAGTTACTCGGCAGATACCTACGAGCAGTACTTC; CDR3 protein: CASSYSADTYEQYF
V gene: TRBV18; clone size: few; J gene: TRBJ2-7; D gene: NA; CDR3 DNA: TGTGCCAGCTCACCCCCGAGCTCCTACGAGCAGTACTTC; CDR3 protein: CASSPPSSYEQYF
V gene: TRBV5-1; clone size: NA; J gene: TRBJ2-1; D gene: TRBD1; CDR3 DNA: TGCGCCAGCAGCTTGGCCGAGGGACAGGGGATCTACAATGAGCAGTTCTTC; CDR3 protein: CASSLAEGQGIYNEQFF
V gene: TRBV19; clone size: few; J gene: TRBJ1-2; D gene: NA; CDR3 DNA: TGTGCCAGTATAATAAGGAGCACCTTC; CDR3 protein: CASIIRSTF
V gene: TRBV4-1; clone size: NA; J gene: TRBJ2-5; D gene: NA; CDR3 DNA: TGCGCCAGCAGCCCGACTGTCGGCCAAGAGACCCAGTACTTC; CDR3 protein: CASSPTVGQETQYF
V gene: TRBV11-3; clone size: NA; J gene: TRBJ2-1; D gene: TRBD2; CDR3 DNA: TGTGCCAGCAGCTTAGAGGGGACTAGTGGTACGGATGAGCAGTTCTTC; CDR3 protein: CASSLEGTSGTDEQFF
V gene: TRBV6-4; clone size: NA; J gene: TRBJ1-2; D gene: NA; CDR3 DNA: TGTGCCAGCAGACGTTCGGGGGGAGGATCTGGCTACACCTTC; CDR3 protein: CASRRSGGGSGYTF
V gene: TRBV27; clone size: NA; J gene: TRBJ2-3; D gene: TRBD2; CDR3 DNA: TGTGCCAGCAGACGCTCCCCCGAGTCGGGGGGGGATACGCAGTATTTT; CDR3 protein: CASRRSPESGGDTQYF
V gene: TRBV7-9; clone size: NA; J gene: TRBJ2-1; D gene: NA; CDR3 DNA: TGTGCCAGCAGCCCCTTACGGACCGGGCGTGAGCAGTTCTTC; CDR3 protein: CASSPLRTGREQFF
V gene: TRBV4-1; clone size: NA; J gene: TRBJ2-1; D gene: TRBD2; CDR3 DNA: TGCGCCAGCAGCCAAGGGGGTAGCGGGAGGGCCAATGAGCAGTTCTTC; CDR3 protein: CASSQGGSGRANEQFF
V gene: TRBV28; clone size: NA; J gene: TRBJ1-1; D gene: NA; CDR3 DNA: TGTGCCAGCAGGAGGTATGGGATAGGGGACACTGAAGCTTTCTTT; CDR3 protein: CASRRYGIGDTEAFF
V gene: TRBV14; clone size: NA; J gene: TRBJ2-1; D gene: NA; CDR3 DNA: TGTGCCAGCAGCCAATTAGGGGGAGGGTCCTACAATGAGCAGTTCTTC; CDR3 protein: CASSQLGGGSYNEQFF
V gene: TRBV28; clone size: few; J gene: TRBJ1-5; D gene: NA; CDR3 DNA: TGTGCCAGCAGTCCGTCGCACACTCGGAATAGCAATCAGCCCCAGCATTTT; CDR3 protein: CASSPSHTRNSNQPQHF
V gene: TRBV9; clone size: once; J gene: TRBJ2-1; D gene: TRBD2; CDR3 DNA: TGTGCCAGCAGCCTCAGGACTAGCGGAGCCTACAATGAGCAGTTCTTC; CDR3 protein: CASSLRTSGAYNEQFF
V gene: TRBV14; clone size: NA; J gene: TRBJ2-1; D gene: NA; CDR3 DNA: TGTGCCAGCAGCCCCCCGGGAGCCCGGGATGAGCAGTTCTTC; CDR3 protein: CASSPPGARDEQFF
V gene: TRBV2; clone size: NA; J gene: TRBJ1-1; D gene: NA; CDR3 DNA: TGTGCCAGCTTCAGGGAAGTTGGAACTGAAGCTTTCTTT; CDR3 protein: CASFREVGTEAFF
V gene: TRBV2; clone size: NA; J gene: TRBJ1-1; D gene: NA; CDR3 DNA: TGTGCCAGCAGTCGAAAATCGGCCATGAACAATGAAGCTTTCTTT; CDR3 protein: CASSRKSAMNNEAFF
V gene: TRBV7-2; clone size: NA; J gene: TRBJ2-3; D gene: NA; CDR3 DNA: TGTGCCAGCAGCCCCCCCGAGTTGCGAGATACGCAGTATTTT; CDR3 protein: CASSPPELRDTQYF
V gene: TRBV19; clone size: NA; J gene: TRBJ1-5; D gene: NA; CDR3 DNA: TGTGCCAGTACTATGGGGGGGAGCAATCAGCCCCAGCATTTT; CDR3 protein: CASTMGGSNQPQHF
V gene: TRBV21-1; clone size: NA; J gene: TRBJ2-5; D gene: NA; CDR3 DNA: TGTGCCAGCCCTCCTATAGGGGGGGCGAAGGAGACCCAGTACTTC; CDR3 protein: CASPPIGGAKETQYF
V gene: TRBV7-8; clone size: NA; J gene: TRBJ2-1; D gene: NA; CDR3 DNA: TGTGCCAGCAGCTTAGGTAGAGCGGGCCTGAATGAGCAGTTCTTC; CDR3 protein: CASSLGRAGLNEQFF
V gene: TRBV28; clone size: few; J gene: TRBJ1-5; D gene: TRBD1; CDR3 DNA: TGTGCCAGCAGCACTTACAGGGGTTTGGGCAATCAGCCCCAGCATTTT; CDR3 protein: CASSTYRGLGNQPQHF
V gene: TRBV5-4; clone size: NA; J gene: TRBJ1-1; D gene: NA; CDR3 DNA: TGTGCCAGCAGCTTTGACAGGCGGAACACTGAAGCTTTCTTT; CDR3 protein: CASSFDRRNTEAFF
V gene: TRBV28; clone size: NA; J gene: TRBJ1-5; D gene: TRBD1; CDR3 DNA: TGTGCCAGCAGTGAGGGGGCACGTCAAGAGGGGCAGCCCCAGCATTTT; CDR3 protein: CASSEGARQEGQPQHF
V gene: TRBV29-1; clone size: NA; J gene: TRBJ1-2; D gene: NA; CDR3 DNA: TGCAGCGTTGCTCCTTTCTTCTCTAACTATGGCTACACCTTC; CDR3 protein: CSVAPFFSNYGYTF
V gene: TRBV9; clone size: NA; J gene: TRBJ1-4; D gene: NA; CDR3 DNA: TGTGCCAGCAGCGTAGCGGGGATGGGTGAAAAACTGTTTTTT; CDR3 protein: CASSVAGMGEKLFF
V gene: TRBV2; clone size: NA; J gene: TRBJ2-7; D gene: NA; CDR3 DNA: TGTGCCAGCAGTGAATACGAGCAGTACTTC; CDR3 protein: CASSEYEQYF
V gene: TRBV30; clone size: NA; J gene: TRBJ2-7; D gene: TRBD2; CDR3 DNA: TGTGCCTGGATGGGTAGCGGGGACGAGCAGTACTTC; CDR3 protein: CAWMGSGDEQYF
V gene: TRBV28; clone size: few; J gene: TRBJ1-5; D gene: NA; CDR3 DNA: TGTGCCAGCAGTTTAGTTGTTTACGGGGGAGGTCAGCCCCAGCATTTT; CDR3 protein: CASSLVVYGGGQPQHF
V gene: TRBV9; clone size: NA; J gene: TRBJ1-4; D gene: NA; CDR3 DNA: TGTGCCAGCAGCGTTCTGGCAGGAGCCGGGGAACTGTTTTTT; CDR3 protein: CASSVLAGAGELFF
V gene: TRBV10-3; clone size: few; J gene: TRBJ1-2; D gene: NA; CDR3 DNA: TGTGCCATCAGTGGCCCCCGGGGGGCAAACTATGGCTACACCTTC; CDR3 protein: CAISGPRGANYGYTF
V gene: TRBV6-5; clone size: NA; J gene: TRBJ2-7; D gene: TRBD1; CDR3 DNA: TGTGCCAGCAGTTTAACAGGGGTCCCTTCCTACGAGCAGTACTTC; CDR3 protein: CASSLTGVPSYEQYF
V gene: TRBV20-1; clone size: NA; J gene: TRBJ2-1; D gene: NA; CDR3 DNA: TGCAGTGCCCAGTGGGGCAATGAGCAGTTCTTC; CDR3 protein: CSAQWGNEQFF
V gene: TRBV11-2; clone size: few; J gene: TRBJ1-2; D gene: NA; CDR3 DNA: TGTGCCAGCAGCTTAGATTTTCAGGGCAGGGGAGGCACCTTC; CDR3 protein: CASSLDFQGRGGTF
V gene: TRBV6-1; clone size: NA; J gene: TRBJ2-2; D gene: NA; CDR3 DNA: TGTGCCAGCCACCTAACCAGCTTCACCGGGGAGCTGTTTTTT; CDR3 protein: CASHLTSFTGELFF
V gene: TRBV12-5; clone size: NA; J gene: TRBJ2-1; D gene: NA; CDR3 DNA: TGTGCTAGTGGTCAACAGGGCTCCTGGCGGAATGAGCAGTTCTTC; CDR3 protein: CASGQQGSWRNEQFF
V gene: TRBV11-2; clone size: many; J gene: TRBJ2-6; D gene: NA; CDR3 DNA: TGTGCCAGCAGCCCTATTTCTGGGGCCAACGTCCTGACTTTC; CDR3 protein: CASSPISGANVLTF
V gene: TRBV5-4; clone size: NA; J gene: TRBJ1-1; D gene: NA; CDR3 DNA: TGTGCCAGCAGTCCTGACTCACCAATTCGGGGCACTGAAGCTTTCTTT; CDR3 protein: CASSPDSPIRGTEAFF
V gene: TRBV18; clone size: few; J gene: TRBJ2-7; D gene: TRBD2; CDR3 DNA: TGTGCCAGCTCACTAGCGGGAGCTAACTACGAGCAGTACTTC; CDR3 protein: CASSLAGANYEQYF
V gene: TRBV13; clone size: NA; J gene: TRBJ2-7; D gene: TRBD2; CDR3 DNA: TGTGCCAGCAGCACAAAGACCCGTCGGACTAGCGGGTTTGAAATTGGGTTC; CDR3 protein: CASSTKTRRTSGFEIGF